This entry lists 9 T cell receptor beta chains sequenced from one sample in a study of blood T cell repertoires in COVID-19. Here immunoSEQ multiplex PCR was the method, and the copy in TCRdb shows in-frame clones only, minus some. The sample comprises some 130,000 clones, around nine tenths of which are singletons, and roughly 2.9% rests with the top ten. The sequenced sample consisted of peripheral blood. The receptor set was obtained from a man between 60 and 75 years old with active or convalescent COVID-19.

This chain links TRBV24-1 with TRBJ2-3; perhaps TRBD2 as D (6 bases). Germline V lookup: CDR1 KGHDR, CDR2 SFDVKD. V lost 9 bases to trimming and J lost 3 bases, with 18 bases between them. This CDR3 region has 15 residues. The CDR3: CATGGTRGGTDTQYF. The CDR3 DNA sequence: TGTGCCACCGGAGGAACTAGGGGAGGTACAGATACGCAGTATTTT.

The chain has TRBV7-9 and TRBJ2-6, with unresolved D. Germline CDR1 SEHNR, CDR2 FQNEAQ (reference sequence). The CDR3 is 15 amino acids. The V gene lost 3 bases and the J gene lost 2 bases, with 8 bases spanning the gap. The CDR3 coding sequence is TGTGCCAGCAGCTTGCTAGTAGCTGGGGCCAACGTCCTGACTTTC. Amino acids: CASSLLVAGANVLTF. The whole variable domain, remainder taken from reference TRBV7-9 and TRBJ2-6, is DTGVSQNPRHKITKRGQNVTFRCDPISEHNRLYWYRQTLGQGPEFLTYFQNEAQLEKSRLLSDRFSAERPKGSFSTLEIQRTEQGDSAMYLCASSLLVAGANVLTFGAGSRLTVL.

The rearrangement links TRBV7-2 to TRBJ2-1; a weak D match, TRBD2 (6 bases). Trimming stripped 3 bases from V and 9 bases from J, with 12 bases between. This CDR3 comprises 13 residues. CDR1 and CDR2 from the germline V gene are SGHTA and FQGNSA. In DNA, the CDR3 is TGTGCCAGCAGCTTGGGGGGTTCCACTGAGCAGTTCTTC. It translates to CASSLGGSTEQFF.

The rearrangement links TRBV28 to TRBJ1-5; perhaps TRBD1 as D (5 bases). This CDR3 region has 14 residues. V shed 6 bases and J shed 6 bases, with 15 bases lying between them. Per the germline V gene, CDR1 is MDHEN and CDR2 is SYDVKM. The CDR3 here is CASRPGSSSQPQHF. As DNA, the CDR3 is TGTGCCAGCAGACCAGGGTCAAGCTCTCAGCCCCAGCATTTT.

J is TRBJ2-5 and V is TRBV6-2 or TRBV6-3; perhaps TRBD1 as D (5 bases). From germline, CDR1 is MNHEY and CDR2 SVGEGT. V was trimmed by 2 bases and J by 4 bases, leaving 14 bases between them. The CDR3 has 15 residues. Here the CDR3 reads CASSYAAGHTETQYF. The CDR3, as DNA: TGTGCCAGCAGTTACGCGGCAGGGCATACAGAGACCCAGTACTTC.

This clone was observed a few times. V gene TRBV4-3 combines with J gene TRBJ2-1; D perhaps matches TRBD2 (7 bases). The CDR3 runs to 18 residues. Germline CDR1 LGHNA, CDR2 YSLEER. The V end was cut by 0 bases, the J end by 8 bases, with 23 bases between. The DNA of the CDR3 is TGCGCCAGCAGCCAAGAAGTTATTAGGGGGGGGGCCCCGGATGAGCAGTTCTTC. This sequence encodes CASSQEVIRGGAPDEQFF.

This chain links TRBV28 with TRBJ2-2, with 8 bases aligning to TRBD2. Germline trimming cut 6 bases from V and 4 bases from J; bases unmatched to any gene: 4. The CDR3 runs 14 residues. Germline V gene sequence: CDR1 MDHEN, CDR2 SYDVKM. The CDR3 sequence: CASRLGLATGELFF. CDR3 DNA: TGTGCCAGCAGACTCGGACTAGCCACCGGGGAGCTGTTTTTT.

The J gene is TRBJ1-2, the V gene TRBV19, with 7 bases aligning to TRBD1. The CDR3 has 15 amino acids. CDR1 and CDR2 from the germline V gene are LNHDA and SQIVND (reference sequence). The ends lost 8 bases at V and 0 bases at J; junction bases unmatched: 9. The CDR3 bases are TGTGCCAGTGCGGATTGGGACAGCTCTAACTATGGCTACACCTTC. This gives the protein CASADWDSSNYGYTF.

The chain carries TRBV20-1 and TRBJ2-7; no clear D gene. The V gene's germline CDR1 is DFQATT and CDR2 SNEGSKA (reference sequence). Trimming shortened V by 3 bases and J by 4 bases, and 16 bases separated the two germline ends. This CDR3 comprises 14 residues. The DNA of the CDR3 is TGCAGTGCTAGTGACATCGCCCGTCGGTACGAGCAGTACTTC. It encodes CSASDIARRYEQYF.